This T cell receptor beta chain is from a study of tumor-infiltrating lymphocytes in primary liver carcinoma. Study details: Stage T1-T3 N0M0 and a size of roughly 4.2 to 11 cm characterized the tumors.

Production of TCR beta cDNA used around 0.45 ug total RNA together with a constant-region primer. What produced the TCR beta libraries was three nested multiplex PCR rounds using slightly modified ARM-PCR. Both of the initial two PCR rounds ran for roughly 10 cycles and employed TRBV1-TRBV30 forward primers alongside a C-beta reverse primer. TCRdb re-derived calls from the multiplex PCR reads in MiXCR, one entry per CDR3 protein. The sample includes 310,000 or so distinct CDR3 sequences, around 50% of them seen just once. As regards this clonotype: Its antigen is as yet unknown. One base away lies a much larger clone, so this may be a sequencing read error.

Study-wide results and caveats: Overlap between tumor regions exceeded overlap of tumor with adjacent tissue or blood.

The CDR3 is 13 amino acids. Germline V lookup: CDR1 SGHDT, CDR2 YYEEEE. The study extracted blood RNA from unsorted whole blood and also extracted germline DNA. Patients were treatment-naive with chronic HBV infection. The sequencing sample was made of peripheral blood. This chain joins TRBV5-6 and TRBJ1-1; D gene uncertain. The receptor comes from a woman aged 25 to 45 with primary liver carcinoma and hepatitis B virus infection. CDR3 residues: CTSSFVGATEAFF. The CDR3 nucleotides are TGTACCAGCAGCTTCGTCGGTGCCACTGAAGCTTTCTTT. The complete variable domain, with remaining parts taken from reference TRBV5-6 and TRBJ1-1, reads DAGVTQSPTHLIKTRGQQVTLRCSPKSGHDTVSWYQQALGQGPQFIFQYYEEEERQRGNFPDRFSGHQFPNYSSELNVNALLLGDSALYLCTSSFVGATEAFFGQGTRLTVV.